Presented here are 20 T cell receptor beta chains from one specimen sequenced in a study of cytomegalovirus exposure and HLA in healthy donors. Sequenced by immunoSEQ multiplex PCR; TCRdb stores in-frame clones only, minus some. The sample shows hundreds of thousands of clones, 80% to 85% of them seen only once. Input material: PBMCs. The receptors shown here come from a woman aged 25-40 years in good health and CMV-seropositive.

The rearrangement uses TRBV9 and TRBJ2-5, with 7 bases fitting TRBD2. With V trimmed by 3 bases and J by 4 bases, 15 bases remained unmatched. Germline V gives CDR1 SGDLS, CDR2 YYNGEE. This CDR3 contains 17 residues. CDR3 nucleotide sequence: TGTGCCAGCAGCGCTCGGGGGGAGTATTTGGGCATAGAGACCCAGTACTTC. Translating it yields CASSARGEYLGIETQYF.

V and J are TRBV7-2 and TRBJ1-4; the D gene is possibly TRBD1 (6 bases). This CDR3 region has 15 residues. Per the germline V gene, CDR1 is SGHTA and CDR2 is FQGNSA. The V end was cut by 1 base, the J end by 8 bases, with 14 bases between. The CDR3 sequence: CASSLVRGPREKLFF. In nucleotides, the CDR3 is TGTGCCAGCAGCTTAGTCAGGGGACCCAGAGAAAAACTGTTTTTT. The full variable domain, completed using reference TRBV7-2 and TRBJ1-4, is GAGVSQSPSNKVTEKGKDVELRCDPISGHTALYWYRQSLGQGLEFLIYFQGNSAPDKSGLPSDRFSAERTGGSVSTLTIQRTQQEDSAVYLCASSLVRGPREKLFFGSGTQLSVL.

The V call is TRBV27, the J call TRBJ2-5; maybe TRBD1 (5 bases). The CDR3 has 14 amino acids. Germline values: CDR1 MNHEY, CDR2 SMNVEV (reference sequence). Trimming took 4 bases from V and 4 from J, leaving 13 bases between them. DNA of the CDR3: TGTGCCAGCAGTTCCCGACAGCTCCCAGAGACCCAGTACTTC. Residues: CASSSRQLPETQYF.

In this sample, this clone turned up a few times. In DNA, the CDR3 is TGTGCCTGCCCTGGACAGGGAAATAGGGACTATGGCTACACCTTC. The encoded protein is CACPGQGNRDYGYTF. V is TRBV30 and J is TRBJ1-2, with 8 bases fitting TRBD1. Germline V gives CDR1 GTSNPN, CDR2 SVGIG (reference sequence). Unmatched junction bases numbered 12, after V lost 6 bases and J lost 3 bases. This CDR3 region has 15 residues.

The V and J genes are TRBV9 and TRBJ1-2, with no clear D. Per the germline V gene, CDR1 is SGDLS and CDR2 is YYNGEE. The germline V and J ends were trimmed by 3 bases and 4 bases, with 7 bases remaining between them. CDR3 length: 12 residues. The CDR3 sequence is CASSGQRYGYTF. CDR3 sequence (DNA): TGTGCCAGCAGCGGGCAGCGCTATGGCTACACCTTC.

CDR3: CASSLVPAVEQFF. The DNA for the CDR3 is TGTGCCAGCAGCTTGGTGCCAGCGGTTGAGCAGTTCTTC. J is TRBJ2-1 and V is TRBV5-6, with a weak D call TRBD2 (5 bases). The V gene lost 0 bases and the J gene lost 9 bases, with 10 bases spanning the gap. CDR1 SGHDT and CDR2 YYEEEE come from the germline V gene. The CDR3 covers 13 residues.

As to this clone: Other DNA sequences in this specimen translate into the identical CDR3. This rearrangement joins TRBV9 to TRBJ2-6; D remains unclear. The CDR3 runs to 16 residues. The germline CDR1 and CDR2 sequences are SGDLS and YYNGEE. Trimming removed 0 bases from V and 0 bases from J, with 7 bases in between. The CDR3 coding sequence is TGTGCCAGCAGCGTAGGAAGGAACTCTGGGGCCAACGTCCTGACTTTC. This encodes CASSVGRNSGANVLTF.

J is TRBJ2-2 and V is TRBV13; D not resolved. Germline V lookup: CDR1 PRHDT, CDR2 FYEKMQ (reference sequence). This CDR3 spans 12 amino acids. V was pared by 2 bases and J by 7 bases, with 5 bases between. The CDR3 here is CASSLSIGELFF. The CDR3 DNA is TGTGCCAGCAGCTTATCGATCGGGGAGCTGTTTTTT.

This chain's CDR3 is CASSVSYEQYF. For the CDR3, the DNA is TGTGCCAGCAGCGTCTCCTACGAGCAGTACTTC. The J gene is TRBJ2-7, the V gene TRBV9, with unresolved D. This CDR3 has 11 residues. Trimming pared 2 bases from V and 0 bases from J, leaving 0 bases between. Germline V gene lookup returns CDR1 SGDLS and CDR2 YYNGEE.

The V gene is TRBV30, the J gene TRBJ2-7; D gene uncertain. Germline lookup yields CDR1 GTSNPN and CDR2 SVGIG (reference sequence). The CDR3 spans 12 residues. Trimming took off 5 bases at V and 1 base at J, with 9 bases between the two ends. Here the CDR3 reads CAWATVSYEQYF. The CDR3 nucleotides read TGTGCCTGGGCTACAGTTTCCTACGAGCAGTACTTC.

The J gene is TRBJ1-4, the V gene TRBV15; 8 bases fit TRBD1. This CDR3 contains 15 residues. Germline values: CDR1 LNHNV, CDR2 YYDKDF (reference sequence). V shed 0 bases, J shed 7 bases, and the junction held 4 bases outside the gene matches. This CDR3 reads CATSRENRGGEKLFF. Written as DNA, the CDR3 is TGTGCCACCAGCAGAGAGAACAGGGGGGGTGAAAAACTGTTTTTT.

This rearrangement joins TRBV6-6 to TRBJ2-7; 14 bases fit TRBD2. From germline, CDR1 is MNHNY and CDR2 SVGAGI (reference sequence). V gave up 7 bases and J gave up 3 bases; unmatched junction bases: 5. The CDR3 runs 15 residues. The chain's CDR3 is CASTAGTSGSYEQYF. The DNA of the CDR3 is TGTGCCAGCACCGCTGGGACTAGCGGGAGCTACGAGCAGTACTTC.

This clone was counted a single time. The chain's CDR3 is CSASHRETQYF. CDR3 in DNA: TGCAGTGCCAGCCATAGGGAGACCCAGTACTTC. The chain has TRBV20-1 and TRBJ2-5; no definite D call. This CDR3 comprises 11 residues. Germline CDR1 DFQATT, CDR2 SNEGSKA (reference sequence). Trimming shortened V by 6 bases and J by 5 bases, and 10 bases separated the two germline ends.

The gene calls are TRBV27 and TRBJ2-7, with D possibly matching TRBD1 (6 bases). Per the germline V gene, CDR1 is MNHEY and CDR2 is SMNVEV (reference sequence). V was trimmed by 2 bases and J by 2 bases, leaving 13 bases between them. This CDR3 spans 15 amino acids. The DNA for the CDR3 is TGTGCCAGCAGTTTAAAACACAGGGCCACCTACGAGCAGTACTTC. This sequence encodes CASSLKHRATYEQYF.

The chain uses TRBV6-5 and TRBJ1-4; D unresolved. V shed 0 bases and J shed 10 bases, with 9 bases lying between them. Germline-derived CDR1 and CDR2 are MNHEY and SVGAGI. There are 13 residues in the CDR3. CDR3 protein: CASSYSTGGKLFF. For the CDR3, the DNA is TGTGCCAGCAGTTACTCGACGGGAGGAAAACTGTTTTTT.

This clone was recorded once. The gene calls are TRBV7-3 and TRBJ1-1; no clear D. This CDR3 comprises 13 residues. V lost 5 bases and J lost 0, with 7 bases in between. Germline CDR1 and CDR2: SGHTA and FQGTGA. The CDR3 loop reads CASSREMNTEAFF. Written as DNA, the CDR3 is TGTGCCAGCAGCCGAGAGATGAACACTGAAGCTTTCTTT.

This chain uses TRBV5-6 with TRBJ2-1, with 10 nucleotides matching TRBD2. CDR1 is SGHDT, CDR2 YYEEEE, per germline. The CDR3 is made up of 16 amino acids. The V gene end was trimmed by 1 base and the J gene end by 6 bases; junction bases not matched to a gene: 7. CDR3 in DNA: TGTGCCAGCAGCTTGTTAAGCGGGAGGGAGGGCAATGAGCAGTTCTTC. It translates to CASSLLSGREGNEQFF. The full variable domain, in which reference TRBV5-6 and TRBJ2-1 provide the parts outside the CDR3, is DAGVTQSPTHLIKTRGQQVTLRCSPKSGHDTVSWYQQALGQGPQFIFQYYEEEERQRGNFPDRFSGHQFPNYSSELNVNALLLGDSALYLCASSLLSGREGNEQFFGPGTRLTVL.

The chain links TRBV14 to TRBJ1-2; D remains ambiguous. The V and J ends lost 4 bases and 5 bases respectively, with 17 bases between them. CDR1 and CDR2 (germline): SGHDN, FVKESK. The CDR3 totals 15 residues. The CDR3 reads CASSPRLPRGYGYTF. In DNA form, the CDR3 reads TGTGCCAGCAGCCCCCGATTACCCCGCGGGTATGGCTACACCTTC.

This chain connects TRBV7-8 to TRBJ1-2, with D tentatively TRBD1 (5 bases). Trimming stripped 3 bases from V and 3 bases from J, with 11 bases between. The CDR3 totals 14 residues. Per germline, CDR1 SGHVS and CDR2 FQNEAQ. Here the CDR3 reads CASSFSGKDYGYTF. CDR3 nucleotides: TGTGCCAGCAGCTTTTCAGGGAAGGACTATGGCTACACCTTC.

The V and J genes are TRBV5-1 and TRBJ2-7; TRBD1 is a possible D gene (6 bases). The germline V gene encodes CDR1 SGHRS and CDR2 YFSETQ. Trimming took 0 bases from V and 3 from J, leaving 16 bases between them. The CDR3 is 16 residues long. The CDR3 reads CASSLVALRGNYEQYF. In nucleotides, the CDR3 is TGCGCCAGCAGCTTGGTTGCTTTGAGGGGGAACTACGAGCAGTACTTC.